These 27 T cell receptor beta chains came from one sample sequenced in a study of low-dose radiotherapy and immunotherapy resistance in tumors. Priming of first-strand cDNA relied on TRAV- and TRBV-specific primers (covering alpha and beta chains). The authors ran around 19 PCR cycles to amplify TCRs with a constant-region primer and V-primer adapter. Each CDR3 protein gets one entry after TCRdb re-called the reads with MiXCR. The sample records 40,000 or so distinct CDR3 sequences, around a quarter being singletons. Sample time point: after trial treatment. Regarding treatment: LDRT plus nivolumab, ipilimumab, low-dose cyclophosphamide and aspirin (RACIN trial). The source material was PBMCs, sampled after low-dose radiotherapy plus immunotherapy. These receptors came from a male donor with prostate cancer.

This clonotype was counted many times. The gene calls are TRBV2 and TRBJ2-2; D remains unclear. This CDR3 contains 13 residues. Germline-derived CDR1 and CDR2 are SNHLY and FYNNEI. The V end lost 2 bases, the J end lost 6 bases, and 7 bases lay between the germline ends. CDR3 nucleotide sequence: TGTGCCAGCAGTGAATTCCCGGCCGGGGAGCTGTTTTTT. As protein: CASSEFPAGELFF.

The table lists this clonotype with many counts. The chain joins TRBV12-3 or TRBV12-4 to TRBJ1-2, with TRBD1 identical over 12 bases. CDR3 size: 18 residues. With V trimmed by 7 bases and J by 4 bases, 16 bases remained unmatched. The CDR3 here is CASTNLFPGTGGVYGYTF. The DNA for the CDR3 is TGTGCCAGCACCAATCTCTTCCCCGGGACAGGGGGCGTCTATGGCTACACCTTC.

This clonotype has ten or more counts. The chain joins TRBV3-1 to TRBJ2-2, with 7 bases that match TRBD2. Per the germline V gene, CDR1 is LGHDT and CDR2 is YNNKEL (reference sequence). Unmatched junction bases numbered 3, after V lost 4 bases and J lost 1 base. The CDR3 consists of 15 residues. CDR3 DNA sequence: TGTGCCAGCAGCCCGCTAGCGGTGAACACCGGGGAGCTGTTTTTT. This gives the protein CASSPLAVNTGELFF.

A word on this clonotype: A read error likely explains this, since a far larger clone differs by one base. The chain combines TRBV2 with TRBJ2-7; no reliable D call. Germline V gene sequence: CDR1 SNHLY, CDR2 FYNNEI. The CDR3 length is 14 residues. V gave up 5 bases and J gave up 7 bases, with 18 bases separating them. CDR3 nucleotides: TGTGCCAGCAGTCCCCAAGGGTCCTACAATGAGCAGTACTTC. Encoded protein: CASSPQGSYNEQYF.

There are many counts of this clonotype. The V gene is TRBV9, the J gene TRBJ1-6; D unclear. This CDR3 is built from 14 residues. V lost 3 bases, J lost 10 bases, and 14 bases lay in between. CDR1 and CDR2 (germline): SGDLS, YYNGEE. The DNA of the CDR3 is TGTGCCAGCAGCGCGGCTCTTCAATGGTCACCCCTCCACTTT. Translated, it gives CASSAALQWSPLHF.

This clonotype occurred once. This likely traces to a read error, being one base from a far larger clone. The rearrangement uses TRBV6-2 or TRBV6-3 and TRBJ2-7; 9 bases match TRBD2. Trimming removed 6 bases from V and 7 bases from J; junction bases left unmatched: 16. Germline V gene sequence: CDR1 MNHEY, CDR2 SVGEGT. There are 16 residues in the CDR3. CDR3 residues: CASRIVAAGGYNEQYF. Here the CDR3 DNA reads TGTGCCAGCAGGATCGTCGCAGCGGGGGGATACAATGAGCAGTACTTC.

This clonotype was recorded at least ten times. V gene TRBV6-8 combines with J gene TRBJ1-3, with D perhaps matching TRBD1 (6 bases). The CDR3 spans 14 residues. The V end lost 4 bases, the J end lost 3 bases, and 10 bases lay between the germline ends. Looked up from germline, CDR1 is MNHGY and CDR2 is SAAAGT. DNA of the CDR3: TGTGCCAGCAGTTTCGGGACAATTGGAAACACCATATATTTT. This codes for CASSFGTIGNTIYF.

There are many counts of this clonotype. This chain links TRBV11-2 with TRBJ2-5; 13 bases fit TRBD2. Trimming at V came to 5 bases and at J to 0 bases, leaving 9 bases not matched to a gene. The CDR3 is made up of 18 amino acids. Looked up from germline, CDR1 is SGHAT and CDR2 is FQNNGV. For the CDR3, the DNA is TGTGCCAGCAGCCTGGGACTAGCGGGGCGGGGGTACCAAGAGACCCAGTACTTC. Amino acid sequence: CASSLGLAGRGYQETQYF.

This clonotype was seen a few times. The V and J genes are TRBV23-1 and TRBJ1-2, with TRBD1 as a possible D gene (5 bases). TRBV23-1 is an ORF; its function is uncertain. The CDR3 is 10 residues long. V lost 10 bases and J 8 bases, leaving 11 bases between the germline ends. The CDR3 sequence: CANAGIGYTF. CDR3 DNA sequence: TGCGCCAACGCAGGGATCGGCTACACCTTC.

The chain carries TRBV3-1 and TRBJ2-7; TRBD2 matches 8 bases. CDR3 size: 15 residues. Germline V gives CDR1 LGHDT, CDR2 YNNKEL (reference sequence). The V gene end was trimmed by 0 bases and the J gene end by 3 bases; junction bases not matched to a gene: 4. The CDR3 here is CASSQDMSGGYEQYF. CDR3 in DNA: TGTGCCAGCAGCCAAGATATGAGCGGGGGCTACGAGCAGTACTTC.

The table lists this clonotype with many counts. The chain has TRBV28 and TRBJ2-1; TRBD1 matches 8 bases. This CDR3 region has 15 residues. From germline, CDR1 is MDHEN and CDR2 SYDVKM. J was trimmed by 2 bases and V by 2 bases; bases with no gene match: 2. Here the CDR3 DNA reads TGTGCCAGCAGTTTACAGGGGGCGACCTACAATGAGCAGTTCTTC. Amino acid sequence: CASSLQGATYNEQFF.

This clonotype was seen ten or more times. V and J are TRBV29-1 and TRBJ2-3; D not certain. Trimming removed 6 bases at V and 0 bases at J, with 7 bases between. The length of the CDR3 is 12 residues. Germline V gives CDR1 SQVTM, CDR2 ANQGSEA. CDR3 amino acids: CSVRNSTDTQYF. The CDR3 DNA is TGCAGCGTCCGAAACAGCACAGATACGCAGTATTTT.

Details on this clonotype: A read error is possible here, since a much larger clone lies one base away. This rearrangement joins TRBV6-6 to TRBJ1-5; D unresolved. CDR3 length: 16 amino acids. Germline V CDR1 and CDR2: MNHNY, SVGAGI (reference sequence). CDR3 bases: TGTGCCAGCAGTTACTCTGGGGTAGGAATCAATCAGCCCGAGCATTTT. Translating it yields CASSYSGVGINQPEHF.

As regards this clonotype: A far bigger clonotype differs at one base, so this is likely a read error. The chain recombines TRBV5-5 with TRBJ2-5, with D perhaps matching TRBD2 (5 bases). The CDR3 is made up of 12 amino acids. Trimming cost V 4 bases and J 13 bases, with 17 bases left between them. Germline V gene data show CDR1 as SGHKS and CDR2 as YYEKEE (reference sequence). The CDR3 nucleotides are TGTGCCAGCAGCGGAACACTAGTTGAGAGGTACTTC. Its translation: CASSGTLVERYF.

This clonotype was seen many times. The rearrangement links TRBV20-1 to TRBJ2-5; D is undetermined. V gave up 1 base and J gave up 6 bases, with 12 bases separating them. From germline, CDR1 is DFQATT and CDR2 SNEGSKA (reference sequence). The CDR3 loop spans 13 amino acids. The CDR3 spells CSARVQKKQTQYF. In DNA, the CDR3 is TGCAGTGCTAGAGTACAAAAAAAACAGACCCAGTACTTC.

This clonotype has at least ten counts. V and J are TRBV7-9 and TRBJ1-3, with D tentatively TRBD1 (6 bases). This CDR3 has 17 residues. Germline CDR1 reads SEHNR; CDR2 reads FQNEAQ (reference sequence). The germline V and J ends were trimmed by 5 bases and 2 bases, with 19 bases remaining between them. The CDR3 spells CASSHRHRDTAGNTIYF. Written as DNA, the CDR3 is TGTGCCAGCAGCCACCGACACCGGGACACCGCTGGAAACACCATATATTTT.

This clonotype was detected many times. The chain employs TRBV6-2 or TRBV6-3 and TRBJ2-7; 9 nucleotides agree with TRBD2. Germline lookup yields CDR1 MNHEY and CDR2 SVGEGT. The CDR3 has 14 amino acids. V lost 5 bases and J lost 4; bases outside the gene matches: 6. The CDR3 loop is CASSEAGGLYEQYF. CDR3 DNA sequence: TGTGCCAGCAGTGAGGCGGGAGGGCTTTACGAGCAGTACTTC.

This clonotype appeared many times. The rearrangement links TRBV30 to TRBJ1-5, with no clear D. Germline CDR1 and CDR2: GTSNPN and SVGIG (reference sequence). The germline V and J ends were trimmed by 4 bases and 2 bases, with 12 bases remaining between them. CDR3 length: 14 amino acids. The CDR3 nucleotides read TGTGCCTGGACCCGAGAGGGTGGCAATCAGCCCCAGCATTTT. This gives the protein CAWTREGGNQPQHF. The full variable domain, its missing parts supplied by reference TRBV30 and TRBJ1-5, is SQTIHQWPATLVQPVGSPLSLECTVEGTSNPNLYWYRQAAGRGLQLLFYSVGIGQISSEVPQNLSASRPQDRQFILSSKKLLLSDSGFYLCAWTREGGNQPQHFGDGTRLSIL.

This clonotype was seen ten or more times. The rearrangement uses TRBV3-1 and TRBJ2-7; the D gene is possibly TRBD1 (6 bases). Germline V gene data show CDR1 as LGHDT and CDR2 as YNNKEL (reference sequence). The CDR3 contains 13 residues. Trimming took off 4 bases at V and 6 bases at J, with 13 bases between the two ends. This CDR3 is CASSPRTGSEQYF. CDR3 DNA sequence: TGTGCCAGCAGCCCCCGTACAGGGAGCGAGCAGTACTTC.

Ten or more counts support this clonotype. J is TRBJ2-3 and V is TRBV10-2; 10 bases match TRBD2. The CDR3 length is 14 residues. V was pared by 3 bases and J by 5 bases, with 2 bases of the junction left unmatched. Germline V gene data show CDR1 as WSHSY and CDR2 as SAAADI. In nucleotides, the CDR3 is TGCGCCAGCAGTGATAGCGGGAGGAAAGATACGCAGTATTTT. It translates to CASSDSGRKDTQYF.

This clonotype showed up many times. CDR3 residues: CASSAQQPSSYNSPLHF. The CDR3 nucleotides read TGTGCCAGCAGTGCGCAACAGCCGAGCTCCTATAATTCACCCCTCCACTTT. The V and J genes are TRBV2 and TRBJ1-6; no definite D call. This CDR3 contains 17 residues. Germline V gene sequence: CDR1 SNHLY, CDR2 FYNNEI. V lost 4 bases and J 0 bases, leaving 13 bases between the germline ends.

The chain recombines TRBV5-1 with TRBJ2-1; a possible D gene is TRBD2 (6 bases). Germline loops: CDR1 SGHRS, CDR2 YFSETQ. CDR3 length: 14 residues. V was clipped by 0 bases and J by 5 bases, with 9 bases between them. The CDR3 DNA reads TGCGCCAGCAGCTTGGGGTCGGGGGACAATGAGCAGTTCTTC. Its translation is CASSLGSGDNEQFF.

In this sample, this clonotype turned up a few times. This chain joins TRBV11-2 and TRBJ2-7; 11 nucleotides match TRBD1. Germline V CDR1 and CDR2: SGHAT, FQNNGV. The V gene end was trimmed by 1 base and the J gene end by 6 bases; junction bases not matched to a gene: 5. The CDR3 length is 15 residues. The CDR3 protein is CASSLGRTGGREQYF. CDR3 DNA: TGTGCCAGCAGCTTAGGTAGGACAGGGGGCCGCGAGCAGTACTTC.

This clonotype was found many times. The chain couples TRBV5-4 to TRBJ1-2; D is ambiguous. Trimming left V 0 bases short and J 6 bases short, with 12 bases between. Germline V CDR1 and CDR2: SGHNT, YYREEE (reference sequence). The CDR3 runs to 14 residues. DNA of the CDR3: TGTGCCAGCAGCTTGGAGCGGCCGACGGATGGCTACACCTTC. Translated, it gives CASSLERPTDGYTF.

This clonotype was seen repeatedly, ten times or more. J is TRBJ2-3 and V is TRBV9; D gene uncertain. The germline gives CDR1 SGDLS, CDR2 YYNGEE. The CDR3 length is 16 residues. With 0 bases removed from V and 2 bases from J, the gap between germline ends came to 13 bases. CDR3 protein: CASSVVGDSDTDTQYF. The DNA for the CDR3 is TGTGCCAGCAGCGTAGTAGGAGACTCAGACACAGATACGCAGTATTTT.

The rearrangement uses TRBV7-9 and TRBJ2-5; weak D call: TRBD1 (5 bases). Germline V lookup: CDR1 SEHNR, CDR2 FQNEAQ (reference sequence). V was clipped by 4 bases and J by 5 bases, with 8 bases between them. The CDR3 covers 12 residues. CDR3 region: CASSSQGETQYF. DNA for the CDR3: TGTGCCAGCAGCTCTCAGGGCGAGACCCAGTACTTC.

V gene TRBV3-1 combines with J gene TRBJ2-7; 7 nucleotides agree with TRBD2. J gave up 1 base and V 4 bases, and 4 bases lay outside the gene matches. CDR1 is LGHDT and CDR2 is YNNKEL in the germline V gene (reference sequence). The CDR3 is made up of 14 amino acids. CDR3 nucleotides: TGTGCCAGCAGCCCATGGGGGGGTTCCTACGAGCAGTACTTC. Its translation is CASSPWGGSYEQYF.